One sample yielded the 23 T cell receptor beta chains listed below, sequenced in a study of response to subunit inactivated influenza vaccine (dated by TCRdb to 2017 to 2018). The library was generated by RT-PCR. The instrument given in TCRdb is Illumina HiSeq 2500. TCRdb reanalyzed the raw reads on its own, using fastp at Q25 for trimming and MiXCR for clone calling, and kept in-frame beta chains. For every CDR3 protein sequence, its rows merge into one entry that carries the most common genes and DNA. Across this sample there are 800,000 to 1,000,000 distinct CDR3 sequences, with less than 25% seen only once. Around 9.6% of the sample is taken by the ten largest. Sequencing used PBMCs from blood, obtained more than 4 days after vaccination. The receptors were gathered from a man aged 45-65 years who received an inactivated influenza vaccine. Donor details come from another sample of the same person, matched by shared clones.

There are a few counts of this clonotype. The V call is TRBV4-3, the J call TRBJ2-7; 9 bases are shared with TRBD2. The V segment lost 1 base and the J segment 2 bases; nucleotides outside the gene matches: 3. CDR3 length: 15 residues. Germline values: CDR1 LGHNA, CDR2 YSLEER. CDR3 amino acids: CASSQVGTSTYEQYF. The CDR3 DNA reads TGCGCCAGCAGCCAAGTCGGGACTAGCACCTACGAGCAGTACTTC.

This clonotype turned up a few times. V and J are TRBV12-3 or TRBV12-4 and TRBJ2-1, with 8 nucleotides matching TRBD1. V lost 3 bases and J lost 10; bases outside the gene matches: 8. The CDR3 is 14 amino acids. CDR3 sequence reads: CASSFLGQGSEQFF. The CDR3 coding sequence is TGTGCCAGCAGTTTTCTCGGACAGGGTTCCGAGCAGTTCTTC.

This clonotype showed up just a few times. V usage is TRBV3-1 and J usage is TRBJ2-7, with a tentative D call TRBD1 (6 bases). The V end lost 0 bases, the J end lost 0 bases, and 18 bases lay between the germline ends. The CDR3 contains 18 residues. Germline V lookup: CDR1 LGHDT, CDR2 YNNKEL (reference sequence). CDR3 bases: TGTGCCAGCAGCCAAGATCTTTGGAGGACAGTCACCTCCTACGAGCAGTACTTC. Translated: CASSQDLWRTVTSYEQYF.

The CDR3 spells CASGGRANYGYTF. CDR3 DNA sequence: TGTGCCAGCGGGGGACGTGCTAACTATGGCTACACCTTC. V is TRBV2 and J is TRBJ1-2; D is possibly TRBD1 (5 bases). This CDR3 has 13 amino acids. V was cut by 8 bases and J by 0 bases, with 10 bases left in between. Germline V gene lookup returns CDR1 SNHLY and CDR2 FYNNEI.

This clonotype was counted a few times. The chain joins TRBV20-1 to TRBJ2-1; D is unresolved. The CDR3 has 11 residues. V lost 4 bases, J lost 9 bases, and 10 bases lay in between. The germline gives CDR1 DFQATT, CDR2 SNEGSKA (reference sequence). CDR3 nucleotides: TGCAGTGCTATTGACTCCATTGAGCAGTTCTTC. Its protein is CSAIDSIEQFF.

This chain joins TRBV9 and TRBJ2-5; D call uncertain. Germline V gene lookup returns CDR1 SGDLS and CDR2 YYNGEE. Trimming left V 0 bases short and J 5 bases short, with 8 bases between. The CDR3 contains 13 residues. The CDR3 loop reads CASSVEVGETQYF. The DNA of the CDR3 is TGTGCCAGCAGCGTAGAGGTTGGGGAGACCCAGTACTTC.

The V and J genes are TRBV4-2 and TRBJ2-7; a possible D gene is TRBD2 (5 bases). From germline, CDR1 is LGHNA and CDR2 YNFKEQ. V was trimmed by 4 bases and J by 10 bases, leaving 23 bases between them. This CDR3 is built from 15 residues. Written as DNA, the CDR3 is TGTGCCAGCAGCCCCGGACTTTCCTACATTATCGAACAGTACTTC. It is translated as CASSPGLSYIIEQYF.

This clonotype was seen more than once but under ten times. This chain joins TRBV4-2 and TRBJ2-7; 8 bases map to TRBD2. The CDR3 is 16 residues long. The J segment lost 5 bases and the V segment lost 0 bases, leaving 9 bases of the junction unmatched. Germline V lookup: CDR1 LGHNA, CDR2 YNFKEQ. The CDR3 protein is CASSQDGSGGPDEQYF. CDR3 in DNA: TGTGCCAGCAGCCAAGATGGAAGCGGGGGACCCGACGAGCAGTACTTC.

The chain is built from TRBV20-1 and TRBJ2-3; a possible D gene is TRBD2 (5 bases). The germline V gene encodes CDR1 DFQATT and CDR2 SNEGSKA (reference sequence). The CDR3 length is 16 residues. Trimming shortened V by 5 bases and J by 0 bases, and 18 bases separated the two germline ends. This CDR3 is CSASRIPAVSTDTQYF. CDR3 nucleotide sequence: TGCAGTGCTTCCCGAATCCCAGCGGTTAGCACAGATACGCAGTATTTT.

This chain uses TRBV2 with TRBJ2-7; 10 nucleotides agree with TRBD1. V shed 4 bases, J shed 6 bases, and the junction held 9 bases outside the gene matches. Germline V CDR1 and CDR2: SNHLY, FYNNEI. CDR3 length: 15 residues. CDR3 in DNA: TGTGCCAGCAGTGCTACGGGACAGGGGACAGGCGAGCAGTACTTC. Translated, it gives CASSATGQGTGEQYF.

The chain recombines TRBV7-9 with TRBJ2-5, with no clear D. The V end lost 5 bases, the J end lost 4 bases, and 14 bases lay between the germline ends. Germline CDR1 is SEHNR and CDR2 is FQNEAQ (reference sequence). This CDR3 has 14 amino acids. The CDR3 sequence is CASSTRLEAETQYF. CDR3 bases: TGTGCCAGCAGCACCCGGCTAGAGGCAGAGACCCAGTACTTC. The variable domain in full, with the rest retrieved from reference TRBV7-9 and TRBJ2-5, is DTGVSQNPRHKITKRGQNVTFRCDPISEHNRLYWYRQTLGQGPEFLTYFQNEAQLEKSRLLSDRFSAERPKGSFSTLEIQRTEQGDSAMYLCASSTRLEAETQYFGPGTRLLVL.

The CDR3 here is CATSDPNTMSGANVLTF. Written as DNA, the CDR3 is TGTGCCACCAGTGACCCTAATACCATGTCTGGGGCCAACGTCCTGACTTTC. The chain combines TRBV24-1 with TRBJ2-6; D ambiguous. Germline CDR1 KGHDR, CDR2 SFDVKD. V dropped 4 bases and J dropped 1 base, with 13 bases sitting between them. This CDR3 has 17 residues.

The chain is built from TRBV20-1 and TRBJ2-6, with 10 positions matching TRBD1. The CDR3 is 18 residues long. Germline values: CDR1 DFQATT, CDR2 SNEGSKA (reference sequence). V was pared by 3 bases and J by 2 bases, with 10 bases of the junction left unmatched. The CDR3 DNA reads as TGCAGTGCTAGTGTTCAGGGACAGGGGTCACCTGGGGCCAACGTCCTGACTTTC. The encoded protein is CSASVQGQGSPGANVLTF.

This clonotype was seen only a few times. V usage is TRBV5-8 and J usage is TRBJ2-1; D ambiguous. CDR1 SGHTS and CDR2 YDEGEE come from the germline V gene. With 6 bases removed from V and 0 bases from J, the gap between germline ends came to 19 bases. The CDR3 runs to 17 residues. This chain's CDR3 is CASKAAPTVNSYNEQFF. The CDR3 region has the DNA TGTGCCAGCAAAGCAGCCCCCACAGTGAACTCCTACAATGAGCAGTTCTTC.

J is TRBJ2-1 and V is TRBV7-3; D is perhaps TRBD2 (7 bases). V was clipped by 1 base and J by 4 bases, with 14 bases between them. Germline V gene lookup returns CDR1 SGHTA and CDR2 FQGTGA. The CDR3 is made up of 16 amino acids. The CDR3 DNA sequence: TGTGCCAGCAGCTTAAATCTTGAGGGGGGGTACAATGAGCAGTTCTTC. It translates to CASSLNLEGGYNEQFF.

This CDR3 is CASSQDPRGGQETQYF. In DNA, the CDR3 is TGTGCCAGCAGCCAAGATCCGCGGGGGGGCCAGGAGACCCAGTACTTC. The rearrangement links TRBV4-2 to TRBJ2-5, with 9 bases lining up with TRBD2. The CDR3 is 16 residues long. Trimming took 0 bases from V and 5 from J; bases not matched to a gene: 7. The germline V gene encodes CDR1 LGHNA and CDR2 YNFKEQ.

In this sample, this clonotype turned up many times. This rearrangement joins TRBV27 to TRBJ2-7, with no clear D. V lost 6 bases and J 0 bases, leaving 12 bases between the germline ends. CDR1 and CDR2 from the germline V gene are MNHEY and SMNVEV (reference sequence). The CDR3 has 14 amino acids. The CDR3 protein is CASRPLGTSYEQYF. CDR3 sequence (DNA): TGTGCCAGCAGGCCGCTTGGTACCTCCTACGAGCAGTACTTC.

There are a few counts of this clonotype. This chain connects TRBV15 to TRBJ1-2, with D possibly TRBD1 on 5 matching bases. The CDR3 contains 12 residues. V lost 0 bases to trimming and J lost 7 bases, with 6 bases between them. Germline-derived CDR1 and CDR2 are LNHNV and YYDKDF (reference sequence). In DNA, the CDR3 is TGTGCCACCAGCAGAGAAGGGGTTGGCTACACCTTC. Translated, it gives CATSREGVGYTF.

The V and J genes are TRBV10-3 and TRBJ2-7; D tentatively fits TRBD1 or TRBD2 (5 bases each). Germline CDR1 and CDR2: ENHRY and SYGVKD. V lost 2 bases, J lost 2 bases, and 10 bases lay in between. The CDR3 covers 14 residues. The CDR3 here is CAISEPGRTYEQYF. The CDR3 region has the DNA TGTGCCATCAGTGAGCCGGGACGGACCTACGAGCAGTACTTC.

This clonotype has ten or more counts. The genes are TRBV4-3 and TRBJ2-3, with D unclear. Germline loops: CDR1 LGHNA, CDR2 YSLEER. V was pared by 1 base and J by 6 bases, with 8 bases between. CDR3 length equals 13 residues. The CDR3 here is CASSQGPRDTQYF. CDR3 coding DNA: TGCGCCAGCAGCCAAGGGCCTCGGGATACGCAGTATTTT.

This sequence joins TRBV10-3 and TRBJ2-5, with D uncertain. The CDR3 length is 12 residues. Trimming left V 4 bases short and J 5 bases short, with 8 bases between. The germline V gene has CDR1 ENHRY and CDR2 SYGVKD. CDR3: CAISGGGETQYF. The CDR3 bases are TGTGCCATCAGTGGAGGTGGGGAGACCCAGTACTTC.

This clonotype occurred a few times. V and J are TRBV12-3 or TRBV12-4 and TRBJ2-3, with TRBD1 as a possible D gene (6 bases). The CDR3 is 15 amino acids. Trimming left V 3 bases short and J 2 bases short, with 12 bases between. The CDR3 spells CASSLRTGITDTQYF. CDR3 in DNA: TGTGCCAGCAGTTTGAGAACAGGGATCACAGATACGCAGTATTTT.

V and J are TRBV4-1 and TRBJ1-1; maybe TRBD1 (5 bases). The CDR3 length is 17 residues. Germline V gene data show CDR1 as MGHRA and CDR2 as YSYEKL. Trimming took off 0 bases at V and 5 bases at J, with 19 bases between the two ends. DNA of the CDR3: TGCGCCAGCAGCCAAGAGTGGCAGGGAGATAGAAAAACTGAAGCTTTCTTT. As protein: CASSQEWQGDRKTEAFF.